This record covers a single T cell receptor beta chain. Germline V gene data show CDR1 as MNHEY and CDR2 as SVGAGI. CDR3 length equals 13 residues. Trimming pared 6 bases from V and 5 bases from J, leaving 13 bases between. The sample originates from a study of T cell responses to AZD1222 COVID-19 vaccine. The repertoire was sequenced with immunoSEQ multiplex PCR; TCRdb's copy has only in-frame clones and lacks some. The sample shows over 150,000 clones, over 75% of them seen only once. V gene TRBV6-5 combines with J gene TRBJ1-1; possibly TRBD1 for D (6 bases). The material was peripheral blood, obtained 28 days after the second AZD1222 dose. The receptor's source is an adult who received the AZD1222 COVID-19 vaccine. CDR3 amino acids: CASRQGSYTEAFF. The CDR3 DNA reads as TGTGCCAGCAGACAGGGAAGTTATACTGAAGCTTTCTTT.